This passage covers 3 T cell receptor beta chains from one sample sequenced in a study of T-cell reconstitution after alpha-beta-depleted transplantation in children. As it was prepared, the TCRbeta library received unique molecular identifiers. TCRdb re-analysed the PCR reads in MiXCR, keeping a single row per CDR3 protein. The sample carries 900,000 or so distinct CDR3 sequences, roughly 15% recorded once. The specimen comprised PBMCs, mostly from graft donor cells, sampled 360 days after TCRalphabeta/CD19-depleted stem cell transplant. The receptors shown here come from a male patient younger than 18 who had a stem cell transplant for acute lymphoblastic leukemia, so the T cells may come from the graft donor.

The table lists this clonotype with a few counts. The rearrangement uses TRBV7-9 and TRBJ2-7; D uncertain. The CDR3 is 13 amino acids. CDR1 and CDR2 from the germline V gene are SEHNR and FQNEAQ (reference sequence). Trimming cost V 6 bases and J 4 bases, with 13 bases left between them. This CDR3 reads CASRPLQRYEQYF. The CDR3 region has the DNA TGTGCCAGCAGGCCCCTACAAAGATACGAGCAGTACTTC.

The chain employs TRBV29-1 and TRBJ2-1, with 11 bases fitting TRBD2. Trimming removed 4 bases from V and 7 bases from J; junction bases left unmatched: 3. This CDR3 contains 13 residues. Germline values: CDR1 SQVTM, CDR2 ANQGSEA. The CDR3: CSVVLAGGNEQFF. As DNA, the CDR3 is TGCAGCGTTGTTCTAGCGGGAGGAAATGAGCAGTTCTTC.

This clonotype was seen a single time. CDR3 amino acids: CSAVRGHGTEAFF. CDR3 DNA sequence: TGCAGTGCTGTCAGGGGGCATGGCACTGAAGCTTTCTTT. The chain joins TRBV20-1 to TRBJ1-1; TRBD1 agrees at 8 bases. The V gene's germline CDR1 is DFQATT and CDR2 SNEGSKA (reference sequence). The junction had 6 bases not matched to a gene; V was cut back by 5 bases and J by 4 bases. This CDR3 spans 13 amino acids.